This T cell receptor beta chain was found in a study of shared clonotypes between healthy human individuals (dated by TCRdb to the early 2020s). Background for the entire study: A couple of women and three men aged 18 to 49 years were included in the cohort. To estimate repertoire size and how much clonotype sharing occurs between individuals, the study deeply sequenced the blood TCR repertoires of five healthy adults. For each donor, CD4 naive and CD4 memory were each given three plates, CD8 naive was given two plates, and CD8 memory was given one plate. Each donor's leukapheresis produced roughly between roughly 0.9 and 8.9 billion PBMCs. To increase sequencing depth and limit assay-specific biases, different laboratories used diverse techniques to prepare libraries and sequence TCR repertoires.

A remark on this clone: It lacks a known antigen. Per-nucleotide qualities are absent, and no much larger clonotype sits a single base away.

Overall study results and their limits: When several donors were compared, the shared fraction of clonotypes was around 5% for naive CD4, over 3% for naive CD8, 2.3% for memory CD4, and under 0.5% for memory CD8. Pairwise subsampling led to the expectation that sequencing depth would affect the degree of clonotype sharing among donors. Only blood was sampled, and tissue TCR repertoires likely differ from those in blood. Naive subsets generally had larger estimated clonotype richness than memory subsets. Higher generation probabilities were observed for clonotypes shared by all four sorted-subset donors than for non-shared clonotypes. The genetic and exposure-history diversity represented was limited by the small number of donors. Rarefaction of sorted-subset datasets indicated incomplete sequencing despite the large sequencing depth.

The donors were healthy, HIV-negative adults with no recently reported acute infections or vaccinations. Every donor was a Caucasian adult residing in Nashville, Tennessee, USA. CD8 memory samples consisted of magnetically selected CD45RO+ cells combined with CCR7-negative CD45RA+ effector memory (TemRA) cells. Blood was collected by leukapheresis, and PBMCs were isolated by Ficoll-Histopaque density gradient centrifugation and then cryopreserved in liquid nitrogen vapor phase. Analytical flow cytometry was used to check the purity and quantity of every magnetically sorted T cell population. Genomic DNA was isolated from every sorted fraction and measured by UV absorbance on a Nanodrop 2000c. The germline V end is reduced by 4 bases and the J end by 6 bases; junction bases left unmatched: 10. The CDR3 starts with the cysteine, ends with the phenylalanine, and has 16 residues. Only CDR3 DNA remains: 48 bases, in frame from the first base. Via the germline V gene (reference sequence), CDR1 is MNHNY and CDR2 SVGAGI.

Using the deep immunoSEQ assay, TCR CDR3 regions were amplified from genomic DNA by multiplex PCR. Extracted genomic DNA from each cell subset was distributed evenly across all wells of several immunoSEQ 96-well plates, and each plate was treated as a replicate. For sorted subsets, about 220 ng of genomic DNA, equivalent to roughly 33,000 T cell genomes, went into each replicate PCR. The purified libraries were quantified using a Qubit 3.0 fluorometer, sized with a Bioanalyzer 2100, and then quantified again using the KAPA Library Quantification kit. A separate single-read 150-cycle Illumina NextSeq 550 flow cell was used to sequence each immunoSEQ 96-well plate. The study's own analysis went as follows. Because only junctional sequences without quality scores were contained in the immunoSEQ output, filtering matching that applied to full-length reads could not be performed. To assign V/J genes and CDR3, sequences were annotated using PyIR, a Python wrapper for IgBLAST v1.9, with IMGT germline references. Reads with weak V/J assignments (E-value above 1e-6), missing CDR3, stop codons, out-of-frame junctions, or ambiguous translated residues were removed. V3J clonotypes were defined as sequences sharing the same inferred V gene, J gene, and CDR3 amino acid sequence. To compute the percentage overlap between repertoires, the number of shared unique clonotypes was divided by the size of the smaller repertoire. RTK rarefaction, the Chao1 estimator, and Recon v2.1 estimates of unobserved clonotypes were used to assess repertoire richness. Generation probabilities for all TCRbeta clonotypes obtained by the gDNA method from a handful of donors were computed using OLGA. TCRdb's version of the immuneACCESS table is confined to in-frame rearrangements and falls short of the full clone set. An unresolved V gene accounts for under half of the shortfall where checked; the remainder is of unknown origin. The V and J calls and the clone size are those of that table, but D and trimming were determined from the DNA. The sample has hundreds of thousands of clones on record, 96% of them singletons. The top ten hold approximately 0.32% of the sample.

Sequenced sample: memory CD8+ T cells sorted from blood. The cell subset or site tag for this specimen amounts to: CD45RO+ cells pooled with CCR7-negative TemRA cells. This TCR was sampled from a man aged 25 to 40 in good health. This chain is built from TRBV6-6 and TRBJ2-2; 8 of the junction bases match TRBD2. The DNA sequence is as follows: TGTGCCAGCAGTTCCCCCGGGACTAGAATACCCGGGGAGCTGTTTTTT. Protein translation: CASSSPGTRIPGELFF.